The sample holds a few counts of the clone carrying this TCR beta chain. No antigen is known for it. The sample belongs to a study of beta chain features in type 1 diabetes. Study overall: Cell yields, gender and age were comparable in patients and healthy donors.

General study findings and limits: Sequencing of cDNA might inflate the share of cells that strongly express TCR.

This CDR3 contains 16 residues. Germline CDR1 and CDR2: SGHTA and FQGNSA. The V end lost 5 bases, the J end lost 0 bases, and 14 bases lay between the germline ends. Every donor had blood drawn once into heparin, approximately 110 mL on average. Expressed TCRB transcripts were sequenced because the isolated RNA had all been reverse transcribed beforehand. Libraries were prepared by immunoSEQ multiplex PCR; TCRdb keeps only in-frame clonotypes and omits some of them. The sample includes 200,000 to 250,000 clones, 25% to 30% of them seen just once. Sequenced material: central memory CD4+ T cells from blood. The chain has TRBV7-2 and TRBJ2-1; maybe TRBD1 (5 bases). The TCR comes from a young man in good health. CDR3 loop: CASSPEGVYSYNEQFF. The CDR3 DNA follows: TGTGCCAGCAGCCCGGAAGGGGTCTACTCCTACAATGAGCAGTTCTTC.